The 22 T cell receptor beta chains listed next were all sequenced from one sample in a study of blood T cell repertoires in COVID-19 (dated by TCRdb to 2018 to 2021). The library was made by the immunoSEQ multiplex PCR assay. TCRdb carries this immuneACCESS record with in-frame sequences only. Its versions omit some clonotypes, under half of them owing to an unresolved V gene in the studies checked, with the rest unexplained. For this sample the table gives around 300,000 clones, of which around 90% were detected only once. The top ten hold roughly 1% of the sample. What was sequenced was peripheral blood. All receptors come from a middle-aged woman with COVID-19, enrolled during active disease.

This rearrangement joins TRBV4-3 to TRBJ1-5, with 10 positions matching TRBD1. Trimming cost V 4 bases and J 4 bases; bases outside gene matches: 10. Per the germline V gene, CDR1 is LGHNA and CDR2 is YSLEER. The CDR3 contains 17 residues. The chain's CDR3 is CASSPHPDRGGNQPQHF. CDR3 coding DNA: TGCGCCAGCAGCCCCCACCCGGACAGGGGGGGGAATCAGCCCCAGCATTTT.

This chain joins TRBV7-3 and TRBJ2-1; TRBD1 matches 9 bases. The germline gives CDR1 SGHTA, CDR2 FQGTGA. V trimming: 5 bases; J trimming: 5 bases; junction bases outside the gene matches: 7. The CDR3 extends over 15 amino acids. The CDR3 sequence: CASSAGQGLHNEQFF. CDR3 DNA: TGTGCCAGCAGCGCGGGACAGGGACTCCACAATGAGCAGTTCTTC.

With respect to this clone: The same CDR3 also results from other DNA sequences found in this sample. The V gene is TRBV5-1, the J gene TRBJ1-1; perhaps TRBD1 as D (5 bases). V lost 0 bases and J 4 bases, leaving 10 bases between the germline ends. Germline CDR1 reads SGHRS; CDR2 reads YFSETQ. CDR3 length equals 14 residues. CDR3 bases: TGCGCCAGCAGCTTGGCAGTAGGGGTCACTGAAGCTTTCTTT. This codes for CASSLAVGVTEAFF.

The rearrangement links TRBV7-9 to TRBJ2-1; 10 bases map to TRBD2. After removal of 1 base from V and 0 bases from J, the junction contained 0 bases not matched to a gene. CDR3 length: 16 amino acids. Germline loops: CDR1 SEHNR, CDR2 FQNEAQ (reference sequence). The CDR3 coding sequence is TGTGCCAGCAGCTTAGGACTAGCGGGCTCCTACAATGAGCAGTTCTTC. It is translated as CASSLGLAGSYNEQFF.

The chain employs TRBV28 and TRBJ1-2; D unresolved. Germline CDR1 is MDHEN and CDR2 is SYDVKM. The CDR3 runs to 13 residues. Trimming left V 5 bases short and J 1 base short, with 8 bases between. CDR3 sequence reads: CASSRGHNYGYTF. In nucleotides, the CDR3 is TGTGCCAGCAGTAGAGGCCATAACTATGGCTACACCTTC.

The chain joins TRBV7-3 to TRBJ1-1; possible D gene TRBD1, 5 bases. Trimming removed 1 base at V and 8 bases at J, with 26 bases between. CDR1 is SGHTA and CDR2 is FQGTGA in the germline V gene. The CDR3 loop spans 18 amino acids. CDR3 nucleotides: TGTGCCAGCAGCTTAAATCCCCAGGGATCCGGGCAGGCATCAGAAGCTTTCTTT. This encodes CASSLNPQGSGQASEAFF.

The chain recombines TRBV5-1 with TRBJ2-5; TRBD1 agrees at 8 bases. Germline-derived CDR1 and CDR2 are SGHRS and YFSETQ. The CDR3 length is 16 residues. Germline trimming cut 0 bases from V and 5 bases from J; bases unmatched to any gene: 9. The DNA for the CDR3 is TGCGCCAGCAGCTTGGCTGGACAGGGCCCCCTCGAGACCCAGTACTTC. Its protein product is CASSLAGQGPLETQYF.

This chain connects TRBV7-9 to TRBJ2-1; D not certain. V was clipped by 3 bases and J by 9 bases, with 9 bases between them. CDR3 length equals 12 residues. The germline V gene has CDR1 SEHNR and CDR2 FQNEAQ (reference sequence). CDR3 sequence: CASSFSASEQFF. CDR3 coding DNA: TGTGCCAGCAGCTTCAGCGCGAGTGAGCAGTTCTTC.

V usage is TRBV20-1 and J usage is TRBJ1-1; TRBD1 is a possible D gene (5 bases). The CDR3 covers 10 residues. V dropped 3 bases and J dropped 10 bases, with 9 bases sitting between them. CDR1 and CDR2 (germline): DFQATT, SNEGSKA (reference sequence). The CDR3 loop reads CSARGGIAFF. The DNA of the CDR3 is TGCAGTGCTAGGGGGGGGATAGCTTTCTTT.

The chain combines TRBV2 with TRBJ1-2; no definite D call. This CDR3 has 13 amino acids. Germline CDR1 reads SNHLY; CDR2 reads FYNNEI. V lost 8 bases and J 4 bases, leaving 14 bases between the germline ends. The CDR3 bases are TGTGCCAGCCTCGTGAGGGCTGGCTATGGCTACACCTTC. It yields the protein CASLVRAGYGYTF.

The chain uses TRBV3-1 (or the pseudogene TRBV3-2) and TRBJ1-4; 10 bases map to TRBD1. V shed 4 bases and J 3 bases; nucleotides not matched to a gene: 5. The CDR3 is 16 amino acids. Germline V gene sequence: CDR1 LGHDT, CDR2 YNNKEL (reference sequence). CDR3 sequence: CASSRWGQGSNEKLFF. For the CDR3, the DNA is TGTGCCAGCAGCCGGTGGGGACAGGGGTCTAATGAAAAACTGTTTTTT.

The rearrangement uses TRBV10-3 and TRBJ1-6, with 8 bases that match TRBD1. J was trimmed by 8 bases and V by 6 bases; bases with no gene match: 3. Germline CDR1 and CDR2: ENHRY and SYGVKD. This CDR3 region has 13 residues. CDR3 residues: CAISSGQDSPLHF. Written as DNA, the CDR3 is TGTGCCATCAGCTCGGGACAGGATTCACCCCTCCACTTT.

The CDR3 bases are TGTGCCAGCAGCGTAGCAGGGGCTGGGGCCAACGTCCTGACTTTC. It specifies CASSVAGAGANVLTF. The chain employs TRBV9 and TRBJ2-6; D perhaps matches TRBD1 (6 bases). From germline, CDR1 is SGDLS and CDR2 YYNGEE. This CDR3 has 15 amino acids. V gave up 0 bases and J gave up 2 bases, with 6 bases separating them.

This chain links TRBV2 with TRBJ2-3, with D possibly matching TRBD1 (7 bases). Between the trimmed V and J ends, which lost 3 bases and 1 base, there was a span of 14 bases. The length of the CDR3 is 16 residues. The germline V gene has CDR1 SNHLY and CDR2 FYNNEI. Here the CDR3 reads CASSDRRRGGTDTQYF. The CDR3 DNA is TGTGCCAGCAGTGACCGACGCAGGGGGGGCACAGATACGCAGTATTTT.

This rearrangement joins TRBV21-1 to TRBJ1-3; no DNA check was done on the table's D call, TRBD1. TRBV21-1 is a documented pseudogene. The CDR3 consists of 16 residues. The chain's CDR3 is CASSKALGQGWNTIYF. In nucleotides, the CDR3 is TGTGCCAGCAGCAAAGCGCTGGGGCAGGGTTGGAACACCATATATTTT.

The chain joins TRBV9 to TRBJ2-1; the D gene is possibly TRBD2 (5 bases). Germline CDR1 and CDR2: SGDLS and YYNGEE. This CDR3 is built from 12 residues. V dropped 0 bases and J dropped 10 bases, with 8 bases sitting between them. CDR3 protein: CASSVVGAEQFF. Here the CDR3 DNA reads TGTGCCAGCAGCGTAGTGGGAGCGGAGCAGTTCTTC. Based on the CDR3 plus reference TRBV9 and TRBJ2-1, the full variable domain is DSGVTQTPKHLITATGQRVTLRCSPRSGDLSVYWYQQSLDQGLQFLIQYYNGEERAKGNILERFSAQQFPDLHSELNLSSLELGDSALYFCASSVVGAEQFFGPGTRLTVL.

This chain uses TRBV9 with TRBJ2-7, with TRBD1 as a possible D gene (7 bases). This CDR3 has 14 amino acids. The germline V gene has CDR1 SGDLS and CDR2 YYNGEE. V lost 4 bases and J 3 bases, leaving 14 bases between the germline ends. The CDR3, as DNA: TGTGCCAGCAGCCTTTCAGGGGGGAGCTACGAGCAGTACTTC. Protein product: CASSLSGGSYEQYF.

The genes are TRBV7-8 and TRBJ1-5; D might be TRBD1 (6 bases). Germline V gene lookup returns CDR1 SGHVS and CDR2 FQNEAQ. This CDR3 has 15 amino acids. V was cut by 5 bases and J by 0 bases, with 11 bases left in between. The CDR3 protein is CASSTRTVSNQPQHF. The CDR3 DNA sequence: TGTGCCAGCAGCACACGGACAGTTAGCAATCAGCCCCAGCATTTT.

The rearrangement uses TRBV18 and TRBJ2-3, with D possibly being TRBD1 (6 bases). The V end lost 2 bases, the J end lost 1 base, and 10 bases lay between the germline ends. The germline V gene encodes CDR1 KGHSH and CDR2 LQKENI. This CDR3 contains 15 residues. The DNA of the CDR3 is TGTGCCAGCTCACCAGGACGGACAGGCACAGATACGCAGTATTTT. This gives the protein CASSPGRTGTDTQYF.

The CDR3 loop is CASRTGGGETQYF. The CDR3 DNA sequence: TGTGCCAGCAGAACAGGGGGCGGGGAGACCCAGTACTTC. V and J are TRBV6-5 and TRBJ2-5; 9 bases fit TRBD1. The CDR3 length is 13 residues. V trimming: 6 bases; J trimming: 5 bases; junction bases outside the gene matches: 4. The germline gives CDR1 MNHEY, CDR2 SVGAGI.

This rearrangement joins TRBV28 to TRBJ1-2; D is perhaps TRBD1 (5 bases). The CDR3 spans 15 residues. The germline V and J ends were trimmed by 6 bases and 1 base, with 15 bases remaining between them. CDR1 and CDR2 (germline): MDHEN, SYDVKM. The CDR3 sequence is CASRESTAYNYGYTF. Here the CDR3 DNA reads TGTGCCAGCAGAGAGTCGACAGCTTATAACTATGGCTACACCTTC.

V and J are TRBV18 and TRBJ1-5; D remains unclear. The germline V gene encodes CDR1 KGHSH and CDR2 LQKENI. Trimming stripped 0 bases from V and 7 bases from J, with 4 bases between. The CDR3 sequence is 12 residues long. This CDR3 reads CASSPPGQPQHF. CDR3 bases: TGTGCCAGCTCACCACCGGGCCAGCCCCAGCATTTT.